These T cell receptor beta chains were read from a single sample in a study of yellow fever vaccine responses in identical twins. TCRdb itself ran the RT-PCR reads through MiXCR, one entry per CDR3 protein. The sample consists of about 23,000 distinct CDR3 sequences, around four fifths of them appearing once. Source: T cells from blood (PBMCs), unsorted or a sorted subset (not recorded which), taken before or after yellow fever vaccination (not recorded which). The receptor set was obtained from a woman younger than 35 who received the yellow fever vaccine. CDR3s include the opening cysteine and the closing phenylalanine or tryptophan. Each record gives: CDR3 DNA, CDR3 protein, V gene, clone size, D gene, J gene. The D gene is left open where the match is weak. Rows give clone size only sometimes, using once, few, many, or a class for an expanded clone.

CDR3 DNA: TGTGCCAGCTCACCACAGGGTAAGAACACTGAAGCTTTCTTT
CDR3 protein: CASSPQGKNTEAFF
V gene: TRBV18
clone size: once
D gene: .
J gene: TRBJ1-1

CDR3 DNA: TGCAGTGCTACCCGGACGGGATATTCACCCCTCCACTTT
CDR3 protein: CSATRTGYSPLHF
V gene: TRBV20-1
clone size: .
D gene: .
J gene: TRBJ1-6

CDR3 DNA: TGTGCCAGCAGCCAAGTAGGTCAGCTGAACACTGAAGCTTTCTTT
CDR3 protein: CASSQVGQLNTEAFF
V gene: TRBV3-1
clone size: .
D gene: .
J gene: TRBJ1-1

CDR3 DNA: TGTGCCAGCAGTGAGGGATTGAACACTGAAGCTTTCTTT
CDR3 protein: CASSEGLNTEAFF
V gene: TRBV14
clone size: .
D gene: .
J gene: TRBJ1-1

CDR3 DNA: TGTGCCAGCACAACACATGGGGGGTACGAGCAGTACTTC
CDR3 protein: CASTTHGGYEQYF
V gene: TRBV6-1
clone size: .
D gene: .
J gene: TRBJ2-7

CDR3 DNA: TGCAGTGCTAGGTACTGGGACACAACTAACTATGGCTACACCTTC
CDR3 protein: CSARYWDTTNYGYTF
V gene: TRBV20-1
clone size: .
D gene: .
J gene: TRBJ1-2

CDR3 DNA: TGTGCCAGCAGCGAGACGGGACAGGGGGGAAAACTGTTTTTT
CDR3 protein: CASSETGQGGKLFF
V gene: TRBV7-9
clone size: once
D gene: TRBD1
J gene: TRBJ1-4

CDR3 DNA: TGTGCCAGCAGCTTCAATCAGGGGTACATCAGTACCAATGAGCAGTTCTTC
CDR3 protein: CASSFNQGYISTNEQFF
V gene: TRBV11-3
clone size: .
D gene: .
J gene: TRBJ2-1

CDR3 DNA: TGCAGTGCTAGAAAAGGGACGGAACGAGGTCAGCCCCAGCATTTT
CDR3 protein: CSARKGTERGQPQHF
V gene: TRBV20-1
clone size: .
D gene: .
J gene: TRBJ1-5

CDR3 DNA: TGTGCCAGCAGTGAATACTACAATGAGCAGTTCTTC
CDR3 protein: CASSEYYNEQFF
V gene: TRBV25-1
clone size: once
D gene: .
J gene: TRBJ2-1

CDR3 DNA: TGTGCCAGCAGCGGCAGTAGCGGGACCATGGATGAGCAGTTCTTC
CDR3 protein: CASSGSSGTMDEQFF
V gene: TRBV11-3
clone size: few
D gene: TRBD2
J gene: TRBJ2-1

CDR3 DNA: TGTGCCAGCAGTCGACCACGCTCCACCGGGGAGCTGTTTTTT
CDR3 protein: CASSRPRSTGELFF
V gene: TRBV28
clone size: few
D gene: .
J gene: TRBJ2-2

CDR3 DNA: TGTGCCAGCAGCCAAAAAATTATCCGGGACACAAACTACGAGCAGTACTTC
CDR3 protein: CASSQKIIRDTNYEQYF
V gene: TRBV4-2
clone size: once
D gene: .
J gene: TRBJ2-7

CDR3 DNA: TGCGCCAGCAGCCAGGACTCCGGGACAGGGGGTTCACCCCTCCACTTT
CDR3 protein: CASSQDSGTGGSPLHF
V gene: TRBV4-1
clone size: few
D gene: TRBD1
J gene: TRBJ1-6

CDR3 DNA: TGTGCCAGCAGATCGGGACTAGCGGGAGTTTGGTACCAAGAGACCCAGTACTTC
CDR3 protein: CASRSGLAGVWYQETQYF
V gene: TRBV12-3/TRBV12-4
clone size: .
D gene: TRBD2
J gene: TRBJ2-5

CDR3 DNA: TGTGCCAGCAGTGAGGCAGGGCTCTATGGCTACACCTTC
CDR3 protein: CASSEAGLYGYTF
V gene: TRBV2
clone size: .
D gene: .
J gene: TRBJ1-2

CDR3 DNA: TGCGCCAGCAGCCATGGACAGGGGAAAGAGACCCAGTACTTC
CDR3 protein: CASSHGQGKETQYF
V gene: TRBV4-1
clone size: .
D gene: TRBD1
J gene: TRBJ2-5

CDR3 DNA: TGCAGCTGTGGACAGGGGGCCGGAGATACGCAGTACTTT
CDR3 protein: CSCGQGAGDTQYF
V gene: TRBV29-1
clone size: .
D gene: TRBD1
J gene: TRBJ2-3

CDR3 DNA: TGTGCCAGCAGTGACTCAACTATCGATGAGCAGTTCTTC
CDR3 protein: CASSDSTIDEQFF
V gene: TRBV6-4
clone size: .
D gene: .
J gene: TRBJ2-1

CDR3 DNA: TGTGCCAGCAGCTTAGAAAGCAACTCTGGGGCCAACGTCCTGACTTTC
CDR3 protein: CASSLESNSGANVLTF
V gene: TRBV7-6
clone size: few
D gene: .
J gene: TRBJ2-6

CDR3 DNA: TGCAGCGTCGAGAGGGGGAGCTCCTACAATGAGCAGTTCTTC
CDR3 protein: CSVERGSSYNEQFF
V gene: TRBV29-1
clone size: once
D gene: .
J gene: TRBJ2-1

CDR3 DNA: TGTGCCAGCAGTACCTGGACAGCCTCCTACGAGCAGTACTTC
CDR3 protein: CASSTWTASYEQYF
V gene: TRBV2
clone size: few
D gene: .
J gene: TRBJ2-7

CDR3 DNA: TGTGCCAGCAGTGAATCAGGGAACAATCAGCCCCAGCATTTT
CDR3 protein: CASSESGNNQPQHF
V gene: TRBV2
clone size: .
D gene: .
J gene: TRBJ1-5

CDR3 DNA: TGTGCCAGCAGCTTATGGGCTAGCGCGTACAATGAGCAGTTCTTC
CDR3 protein: CASSLWASAYNEQFF
V gene: TRBV11-3
clone size: .
D gene: .
J gene: TRBJ2-1

CDR3 DNA: TGTGCCATCAGTGAGTCGCTAGCGGGAATCAAAAACATTCAGTACTTC
CDR3 protein: CAISESLAGIKNIQYF
V gene: TRBV10-3
clone size: .
D gene: TRBD2
J gene: TRBJ2-4

CDR3 DNA: TGCGCCAGCAGCTTGCGGGTAGAAACTGAAGCTTTCTTT
CDR3 protein: CASSLRVETEAFF
V gene: TRBV5-1
clone size: .
D gene: .
J gene: TRBJ1-1

CDR3 DNA: TGCAGCGTTGCGAGCTCTCACAATGAGCAGTTCTTC
CDR3 protein: CSVASSHNEQFF
V gene: TRBV29-1
clone size: .
D gene: .
J gene: TRBJ2-1

CDR3 DNA: TGTGCCAGCAGCTCGTCCAGGCCCCGGGAGCCACGCAAAAACATTCAGTACTTC
CDR3 protein: CASSSSRPREPRKNIQYF
V gene: TRBV14
clone size: .
D gene: .
J gene: TRBJ2-4

CDR3 DNA: TGTGCCAGCTCACCAGGTGAAGGCTCGGATACGCAGTATTTT
CDR3 protein: CASSPGEGSDTQYF
V gene: TRBV18
clone size: few
D gene: .
J gene: TRBJ2-3

CDR3 DNA: TGCGCCAGCAGCCAAGATCAGGAACAGGGGCGCTGGGCTTTCTTT
CDR3 protein: CASSQDQEQGRWAFF
V gene: TRBV4-1
clone size: .
D gene: TRBD1
J gene: TRBJ1-1

CDR3 DNA: TGTGCCAGCAGCCAAGGTTACAGGGAGGTGTACTTC
CDR3 protein: CASSQGYREVYF
V gene: TRBV3-1
clone size: .
D gene: .
J gene: TRBJ2-5

CDR3 DNA: TGCGCCAGCAGCCCTCTTACCGGGGCTAAGAATTCACCCCTCCACTTT
CDR3 protein: CASSPLTGAKNSPLHF
V gene: TRBV4-1
clone size: .
D gene: .
J gene: TRBJ1-6

CDR3 DNA: TGTGCCAGCAGTTACAGGGGACCATATAGCAATCAGCCCCAGCATTTT
CDR3 protein: CASSYRGPYSNQPQHF
V gene: TRBV12-3/TRBV12-4
clone size: few
D gene: TRBD1
J gene: TRBJ1-5

CDR3 DNA: TGTGCCAGCTCACCTTTACCCGGAACCCCCTTGGACGAGCAGTACTTC
CDR3 protein: CASSPLPGTPLDEQYF
V gene: TRBV18
clone size: few
D gene: .
J gene: TRBJ2-7

CDR3 DNA: TGTGCCAGCAGTGTGGGCGGTTCGGCTGGAGCTTTCTTT
CDR3 protein: CASSVGGSAGAFF
V gene: TRBV2
clone size: .
D gene: .
J gene: TRBJ1-1

CDR3 DNA: TGTGCCAGCAGTTTATTCCCCGGTGAGCAGTTCTTC
CDR3 protein: CASSLFPGEQFF
V gene: TRBV12-3/TRBV12-4
clone size: few
D gene: .
J gene: TRBJ2-1

CDR3 DNA: TGTGCCAGCAGACGACAGGGTCTAGAGACCCAGTACTTC
CDR3 protein: CASRRQGLETQYF
V gene: TRBV4-2
clone size: .
D gene: TRBD1
J gene: TRBJ2-5